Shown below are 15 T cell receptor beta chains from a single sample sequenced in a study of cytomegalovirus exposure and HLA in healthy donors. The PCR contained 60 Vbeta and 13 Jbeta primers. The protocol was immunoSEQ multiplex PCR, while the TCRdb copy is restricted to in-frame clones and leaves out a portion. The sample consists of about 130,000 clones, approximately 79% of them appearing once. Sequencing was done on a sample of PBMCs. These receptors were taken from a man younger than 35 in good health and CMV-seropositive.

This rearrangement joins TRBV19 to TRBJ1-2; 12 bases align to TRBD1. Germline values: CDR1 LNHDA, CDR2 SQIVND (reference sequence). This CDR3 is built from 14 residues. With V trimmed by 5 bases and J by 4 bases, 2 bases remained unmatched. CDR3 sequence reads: CASSLGQGAYGYTF. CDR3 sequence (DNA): TGTGCCAGTAGTTTGGGACAGGGGGCCTATGGCTACACCTTC.

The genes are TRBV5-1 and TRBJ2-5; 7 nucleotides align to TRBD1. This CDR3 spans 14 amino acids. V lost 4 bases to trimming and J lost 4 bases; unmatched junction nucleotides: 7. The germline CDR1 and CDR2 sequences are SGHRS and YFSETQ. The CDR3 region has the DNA TGCGCCAGCAGCCTGACAGGGTGGGGAGAGACCCAGTACTTC. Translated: CASSLTGWGETQYF.

CDR3 coding DNA: TGTGCCAGCAGTTTATACCCTTCTTCAGGGGCAGATACGCAGTATTTT. This gives the protein CASSLYPSSGADTQYF. The V gene is TRBV27, the J gene TRBJ2-3; D perhaps matches TRBD1 (6 bases). Deletions cut 1 base from V and 4 bases from J, with 15 bases between. The germline CDR1 and CDR2 sequences are MNHEY and SMNVEV (reference sequence). This CDR3 has 16 residues.

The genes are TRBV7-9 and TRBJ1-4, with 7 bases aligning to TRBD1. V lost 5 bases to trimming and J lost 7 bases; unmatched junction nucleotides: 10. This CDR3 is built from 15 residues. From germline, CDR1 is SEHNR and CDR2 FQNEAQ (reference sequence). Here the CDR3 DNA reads TGTGCCAGCAGCCCTCAAGGGGGCGTAGTTGAAAAACTGTTTTTT. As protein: CASSPQGGVVEKLFF.

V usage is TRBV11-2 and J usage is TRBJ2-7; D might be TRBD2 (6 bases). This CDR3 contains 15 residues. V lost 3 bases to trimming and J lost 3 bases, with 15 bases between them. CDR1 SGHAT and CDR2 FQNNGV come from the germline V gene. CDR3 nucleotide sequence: TGTGCCAGCAGCTTCCCCGGGAGTAAACTCTACGAGCAGTACTTC. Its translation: CASSFPGSKLYEQYF.

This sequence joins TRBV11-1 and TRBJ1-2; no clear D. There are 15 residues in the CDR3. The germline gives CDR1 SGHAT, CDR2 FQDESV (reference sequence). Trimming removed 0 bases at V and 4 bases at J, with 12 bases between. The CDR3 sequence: CASSLAAGGVYGYTF. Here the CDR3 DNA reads TGTGCCAGCAGCTTAGCAGCCGGAGGTGTCTATGGCTACACCTTC.

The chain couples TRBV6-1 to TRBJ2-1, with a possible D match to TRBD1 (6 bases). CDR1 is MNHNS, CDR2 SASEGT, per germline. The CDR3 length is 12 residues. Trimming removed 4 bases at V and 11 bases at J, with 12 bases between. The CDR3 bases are TGTGCCAGCAGTGTCCCCGGGACAAAGCAGTTCTTC. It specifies CASSVPGTKQFF.

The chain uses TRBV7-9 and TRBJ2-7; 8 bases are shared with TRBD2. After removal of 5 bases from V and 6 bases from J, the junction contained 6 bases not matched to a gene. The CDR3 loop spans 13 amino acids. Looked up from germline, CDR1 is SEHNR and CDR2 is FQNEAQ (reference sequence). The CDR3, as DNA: TGTGCCAGCAGCCCCGGCGGGGGGCGCGAGCAGTACTTC. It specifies CASSPGGGREQYF. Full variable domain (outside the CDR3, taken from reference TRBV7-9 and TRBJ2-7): DTGVSQNPRHKITKRGQNVTFRCDPISEHNRLYWYRQTLGQGPEFLTYFQNEAQLEKSRLLSDRFSAERPKGSFSTLEIQRTEQGDSAMYLCASSPGGGREQYFGPGTRLTVT.

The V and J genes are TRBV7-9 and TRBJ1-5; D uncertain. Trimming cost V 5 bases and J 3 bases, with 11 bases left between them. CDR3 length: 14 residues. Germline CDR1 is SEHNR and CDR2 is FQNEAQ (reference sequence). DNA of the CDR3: TGTGCCAGCAGCATAGACAATTCCAATCAGCCCCAGCATTTT. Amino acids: CASSIDNSNQPQHF.

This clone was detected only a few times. As DNA, the CDR3 is TGTGCCAGCAGCCCCAGGACAGGGAGTGTATACGAGCAGTACTTC. It is translated as CASSPRTGSVYEQYF. The J gene is TRBJ2-7, the V gene TRBV9; 8 bases fit TRBD1. The ends lost 4 bases at V and 4 bases at J; junction bases unmatched: 10. CDR3 size: 15 residues. From germline, CDR1 is SGDLS and CDR2 YYNGEE.

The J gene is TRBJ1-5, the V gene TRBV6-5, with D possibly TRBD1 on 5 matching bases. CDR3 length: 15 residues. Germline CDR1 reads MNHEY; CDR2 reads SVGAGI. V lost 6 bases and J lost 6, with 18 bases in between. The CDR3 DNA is TGTGCCAGCAGCACAATATGGGGGGGGAGTCAGCCCCAGCATTTT. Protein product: CASSTIWGGSQPQHF.

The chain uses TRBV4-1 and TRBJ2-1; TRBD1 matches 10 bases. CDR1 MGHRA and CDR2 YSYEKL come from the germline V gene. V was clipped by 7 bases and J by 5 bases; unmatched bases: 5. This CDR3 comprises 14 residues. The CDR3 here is CASTKTGGHNEQFF. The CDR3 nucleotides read TGCGCCAGCACCAAGACAGGGGGCCACAATGAGCAGTTCTTC.

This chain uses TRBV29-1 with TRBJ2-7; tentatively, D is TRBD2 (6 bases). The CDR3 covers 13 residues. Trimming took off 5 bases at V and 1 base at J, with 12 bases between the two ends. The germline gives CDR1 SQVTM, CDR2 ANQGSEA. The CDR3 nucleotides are TGCAGCGTTACGGGACTTTGGTCCTACGAGCAGTACTTC. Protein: CSVTGLWSYEQYF.

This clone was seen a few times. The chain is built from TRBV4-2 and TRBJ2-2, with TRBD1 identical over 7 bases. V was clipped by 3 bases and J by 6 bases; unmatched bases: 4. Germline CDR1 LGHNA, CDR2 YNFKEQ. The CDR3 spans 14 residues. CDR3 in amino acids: CASSQDQGAGELFF. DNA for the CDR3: TGTGCCAGCAGCCAGGATCAGGGGGCCGGGGAGCTGTTTTTT.

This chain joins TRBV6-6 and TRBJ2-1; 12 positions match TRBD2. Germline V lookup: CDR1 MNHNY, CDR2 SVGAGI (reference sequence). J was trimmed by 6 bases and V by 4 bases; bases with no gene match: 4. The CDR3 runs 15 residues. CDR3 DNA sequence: TGTGCCAGCAGTTCGACTAGCGGGAGCCTCAATGAGCAGTTCTTC. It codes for CASSSTSGSLNEQFF.